This TCR beta chain was found in a study of blood T cell repertoires in COVID-19. Study as a whole: The United States, Italy and Spain provided the acute and convalescent COVID-19 samples.

The CDR3 loop spans 13 amino acids. After removal of 9 bases from V and 2 bases from J, the junction contained 3 bases not matched to a gene. Germline CDR1 is LNHDA and CDR2 is SQIVND (reference sequence). The protocol was immunoSEQ multiplex PCR, while the TCRdb copy is restricted to in-frame clones and leaves out a portion. This table has roughly 150,000 clones, roughly 90% appearing once. This clone appeared many times. In the same sample, other DNA sequences code for this CDR3. The receptor comes from a man between 60 and 70 years old with acute or convalescent COVID-19. V gene TRBV19 combines with J gene TRBJ1-2; 10 positions match TRBD1. The sequenced material came from peripheral blood. The CDR3: CASRDRGNYGYTF. In DNA, the CDR3 is TGTGCCAGCCGGGACAGGGGAAACTATGGCTACACCTTC.